The rows below give T cell receptor beta chains drawn from one sample of a study of blood T cell repertoires in COVID-19. The method was immunoSEQ multiplex PCR; TCRdb's version includes in-frame clones alone and lacks a portion of them. The profile shows about 310,000 clones, 80% to 90% of them singletons. Input material: peripheral blood. The receptors derive from a woman between 50 and 59 years old who had recovered from COVID-19. Both conserved end residues are part of each CDR3. A D gene is named only where the DNA matches it firmly. Clone size appears in some rows only: once, few, many, or a class for an expanded clone.

D gene,V gene,clone size,J gene,CDR3 protein,CDR3 DNA
TRBD2,TRBV5-4,.,TRBJ2-1,CASSFGGRLAGRVNEQFF,TGTGCCAGCAGCTTCGGGGGGAGATTAGCGGGAAGGGTAAATGAGCAGTTCTTC
TRBD2,TRBV7-3,.,TRBJ2-3,CASSSRGLAVGTDTQYF,TGTGCCAGCAGCTCCAGAGGACTAGCGGTGGGGACAGATACGCAGTATTTT
TRBD1,TRBV7-2,.,TRBJ2-3,CASSMDRGPDTQYF,TGTGCCAGCAGCATGGACAGGGGGCCAGATACGCAGTATTTT
.,TRBV29-1,.,TRBJ2-7,CSVSVSPYEQYF,TGCAGCGTAAGTGTGAGCCCCTACGAGCAGTACTTC
.,TRBV28,once,TRBJ2-7,CASVRGSYEQYF,TGTGCCAGCGTCAGGGGTTCCTACGAGCAGTACTTC
TRBD1,TRBV7-8,once,TRBJ1-5,CASSGQGWGNQPQHF,TGTGCCAGCAGCGGACAGGGTTGGGGCAATCAGCCCCAGCATTTT
.,TRBV7-6,.,TRBJ1-3,CASSLSGAGNTIYF,TGTGCCAGCAGCTTATCAGGGGCTGGAAACACCATATATTTT
TRBD2,TRBV5-1,.,TRBJ2-1,CASSEGLAGAYNEQFF,TGCGCCAGCAGCGAAGGGCTAGCGGGGGCGTACAATGAGCAGTTCTTC
TRBD1,TRBV2,.,TRBJ2-2,CASSTSETGTGLAGELFF,TGTGCCAGCAGCACCAGCGAAACCGGGACAGGGTTGGCCGGGGAGCTGTTTTTT
.,TRBV27,.,TRBJ2-1,CASGVTGLYNEQFF,TGTGCCAGCGGGGTGACAGGATTATACAATGAGCAGTTCTTC
TRBD2,TRBV24-1,.,TRBJ2-5,CATSEHGTSGSFQETQYF,TGTGCCACCAGTGAACATGGGACTAGCGGGAGTTTCCAAGAGACCCAGTACTTC
TRBD1,TRBV11-2,once,TRBJ2-7,CASSPVGGQGYEQYF,TGTGCCAGCAGCCCAGTCGGGGGACAGGGATACGAGCAGTACTTC
TRBD1,TRBV19,.,TRBJ2-5,CASRPKGTGTETQYF,TGTGCCAGTCGGCCCAAGGGGACAGGGACAGAGACCCAGTACTTC
TRBD1,TRBV9,once,TRBJ2-2,CASSVGQGRGTGELFF,TGTGCCAGCAGCGTAGGACAGGGCCGGGGAACCGGGGAGCTGTTTTTT
.,TRBV28,.,TRBJ2-5,CASSLPLPGSETQYF,TGTGCCAGCAGTCTACCGCTCCCCGGGTCGGAGACCCAGTACTTC
TRBD1,TRBV10-3,.,TRBJ1-3,CAIMGQNSGNTIYF,TGTGCCATCATGGGACAGAACTCTGGAAACACCATATATTTT
.,TRBV28,once,TRBJ2-1,CASSLGASNRTYYNEQFF,TGTGCCAGCAGTTTGGGGGCGTCAAACCGAACCTATTACAATGAGCAGTTCTTC
.,TRBV7-9,.,TRBJ1-5,CASSLGAAGLEPQHF,TGTGCCAGCAGCTTAGGGGCGGCAGGGCTTGAGCCCCAGCATTTT
.,TRBV28,.,TRBJ1-2,CASSLWRGGIYGYTF,TGTGCCAGCAGTTTATGGAGGGGGGGTATCTATGGCTACACCTTC
.,TRBV7-9,.,TRBJ2-3,CASSFRSIGTDTQYF,TGTGCCAGCAGCTTCAGGTCCATAGGCACAGATACGCAGTATTTT
.,TRBV10-3,.,TRBJ2-7,CAIGDGEMGYEQYF,TGTGCCATCGGCGACGGAGAGATGGGTTACGAGCAGTACTTC
TRBD2,TRBV28,.,TRBJ2-3,CASRDTSGGAGDTQYF,TGTGCCAGCAGAGATACTAGCGGGGGGGCTGGAGATACGCAGTATTTT
.,TRBV2,once,TRBJ2-7,CASSDKSYEQYF,TGTGCCAGCAGTGACAAGAGCTACGAGCAGTACTTC
TRBD1,TRBV5-4,.,TRBJ1-2,CASSYPPGQETNYGYTF,TGTGCCAGCAGCTATCCGCCGGGACAGGAGACTAACTATGGCTACACCTTC